Sequencing of this T cell receptor beta chain was carried out in a study of response to subunit inactivated influenza vaccine. This clonotype was found a few times. A single record per CDR3 protein comes from TCRdb applying MiXCR to the RT-PCR reads. The sample lists roughly 500,000 distinct CDR3 sequences, around a quarter occurring once. These records were also assigned to another study, of T cells expressing NK-cell markers. That publication notes: With UMIs, 5'RACE template switching was used to make TCR beta cDNA.

The origin of this receptor is a man aged 50-60 years who received an inactivated influenza vaccine. Material: CD4+ T cells sorted from PBMCs, obtained about 12 days after vaccination.

The CDR3 nucleotides are TGTGCCAGCACTCTCCGGGCATCACAAGAGACCCAGTACTTC. Translating it yields CASTLRASQETQYF. The gene calls are TRBV27 and TRBJ2-5; D unresolved. This CDR3 is 14 amino acids long. Germline CDR1 reads MNHEY; CDR2 reads SMNVEV (reference sequence). The V and J ends lost 7 bases and 2 bases respectively, with 14 bases between them.